The sequence of this T cell receptor beta chain was determined in a study of cytomegalovirus exposure and HLA in healthy donors. The germline gives CDR1 SNHLY, CDR2 FYNNEI. The CDR3 loop spans 17 amino acids. Trimming cost V 2 bases and J 1 base, with 17 bases left between them. Assay used: immunoSEQ multiplex PCR; TCRdb lists only in-frame clones, some missing. Seen here are about 280,000 clones, 70% to 90% observed once, and the top ten hold roughly 0.93%. What was sequenced was PBMCs. The rearrangement joins TRBV2 to TRBJ2-5; TRBD1 is a possible D gene (6 bases). The TCR originated in a woman under 30 in good health and CMV-seronegative. The CDR3 reads CASSERTAILGQETQYF. Written as DNA, the CDR3 is TGTGCCAGCAGTGAAAGGACAGCGATTTTGGGCCAAGAGACCCAGTACTTC. Together with reference TRBV2 and TRBJ2-5, the CDR3 gives the full variable domain: EPEVTQTPSHQVTQMGQEVILRCVPISNHLYFYWYRQILGQKVEFLVSFYNNEISEKSEIFDDQFSVERPDGSNFTLKIRSTKLEDSAMYFCASSERTAILGQETQYFGPGTRLLVL.